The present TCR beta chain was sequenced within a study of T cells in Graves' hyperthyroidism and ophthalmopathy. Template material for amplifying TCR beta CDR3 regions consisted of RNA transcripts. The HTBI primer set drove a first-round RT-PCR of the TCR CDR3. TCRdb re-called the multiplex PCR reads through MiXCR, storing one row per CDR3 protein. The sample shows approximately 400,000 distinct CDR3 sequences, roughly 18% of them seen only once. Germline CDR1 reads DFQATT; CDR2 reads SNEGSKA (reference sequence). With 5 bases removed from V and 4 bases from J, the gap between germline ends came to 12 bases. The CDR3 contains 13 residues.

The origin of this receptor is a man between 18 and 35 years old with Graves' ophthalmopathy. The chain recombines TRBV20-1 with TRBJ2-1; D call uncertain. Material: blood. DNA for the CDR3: TGCAGTGCTCCACCCCCGTCTTACAATGAGCAGTTCTTC. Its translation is CSAPPPSYNEQFF.